This T cell receptor beta chain emerged from a study of T cell repertoires in cytomegalovirus infection. One entry per CDR3 protein results from TCRdb running MiXCR on the reads. The table shows 830,000 or so distinct CDR3 sequences, with approximately 32% occurring only once. Germline CDR1 SGHRS, CDR2 YFSETQ. The CDR3 covers 15 residues. Trimming pared 0 bases from V and 1 base from J, leaving 10 bases between. Of note for this clonotype: What it recognizes is unknown.

The clonotype comes from a human donor in good health (CMV status not recorded). Some clones in this sample may be carry-over from other donors' samples. The chain has TRBV5-1 and TRBJ1-1, with a possible D match to TRBD1 (5 bases). Material: cultured CD8+ T cells from PBMCs, obtained from culture after CMV antigen stimulation. The CDR3 here is CASSLAGVPNTEAFF. The CDR3 DNA sequence: TGCGCCAGCAGCTTGGCGGGGGTTCCGAACACTGAAGCTTTCTTT.